This T cell receptor beta chain was sequenced for a study of sequential checkpoint blockade in melanoma. Study context: First-line arms were nivolumab then ipilimumab, or the reverse, randomized 1:1.

Treatment specified: randomized to nivolumab then ipilimumab (arm A) or the reverse (arm B). DNA-damaging chemotherapy had not been given to any patient beforehand. Live CD3+CD8+ CD19− CD56− cells were sorted from PBMCs. The CDR3 has 17 residues. The ends were cut back, 4 bases at V and 0 bases at J, with 16 bases in the middle. The germline V gene has CDR1 SGHTS and CDR2 YDEGEE. TCRdb keeps only in-frame clones here, not all; method: immunoSEQ multiplex PCR. The repertoire holds about 17,000 clones, with 70% to 80% as singletons. The chain joins TRBV5-8 to TRBJ1-4; TRBD1 is a possible D gene (6 bases). The sequence was obtained from a human donor with melanoma. Specimen: CD8+ T cells sorted from blood (inferred from file names), collected from a patient given nivolumab and ipilimumab in sequence. In DNA form, the CDR3 reads TGTGCCAGCAGCCCCTCCGAAGGGGGTGCAACTAATGAAAAACTGTTTTTT. Encoded protein: CASSPSEGGATNEKLFF.